The text below deals with one T cell receptor beta chain. Which antigen it targets is not known. Base qualities were left out, and no much larger clone turns up one base away. As encoded in the germline V gene, CDR1 is SGDLS while CDR2 is YYNGEE. V lost 5 bases and J lost 1 base, and the count of bases not matched to a germline gene is 18. The cysteine opens and the phenylalanine closes a CDR3 of 21 amino acids. The sequence is cut down to CDR3 DNA, 63 bases in frame from base 1. The CDR3 regions of human TCRbeta chains were subjected to immunosequencing. In the original analysis: TCRs in the repertoires were matched against a reference library of SARS-CoV-2-specific TCRs that had been generated with the MIRA antigen-specificity platform. Breadth was defined as the fraction of unique TCRs that were SARS-CoV-2-associated. Depth was defined as the fraction of total T cells that were SARS-CoV-2-associated. Using the MIRA data, each spike-specific TCR was assigned both to the spike region to which the TCR was reactive and to a CD4 or CD8 class. Log10-transformed breadth and depth values were compared by one-way ANOVA with Sidak's multiple comparisons tests. TCRdb holds this immuneACCESS table with in-frame rearrangements only. Some clones are missing; in checked studies, unresolved V genes explain under half, and the rest has no known cause. V and J calls and clone size are those listed in that table; D and trimming were worked out from the DNA. For this sample the table gives 140,000 to 150,000 clones, of which 85% to 95% were detected only once. 10% to 15% of the sample goes to the ten largest clones.

In the paper's terms, the time point label means: sample from adult after SARS-CoV-2 infection, after symptom onset. A couple of convalescent COVID-19 patients, sampled after symptom onset from adults with prior SARS-CoV-2 infection, were also TCR-sequenced for comparison. These data belong to a study of T cell responses to AZD1222 COVID-19 vaccine (dated by TCRdb to the early 2020s). Describing the broader study: A total of under 250 trial participants underwent TCR sequencing, of whom approximately 200 had received two doses of AZD1222 and approximately 26 had received two doses of the MenACWY control vaccine. Trial participants were enrolled by age into 18-55, 56-69 and 70-plus year subgroups, with 148, 28 and 57 TCR-sequenced participants respectively. Overall results and qualifications from the work: CD4 TCRs associated with the vaccine covered the entire spike protein, and the dominant responses were in regions 160-218 and 743-854. Epitopes outside the regions mutated in the B.1.351 and B.1.1.7 variants were reportedly recognized by nearly half of the unique spike-specific TCRs. Conclusions about previously exposed vaccinees were limited because only six or seven AZD1222 recipients were SARS-CoV-2 seropositive at baseline. The 56-69-year group was small, and its depth increase did not reach significance, likely because of low power. After two AZD1222 doses, both the breadth and the depth of spike-specific TCRs were significantly higher than at day 0 and than in MenACWY recipients. Because no day 14 peak-response samples were available, repertoires were characterized only after the peak T cell response. Participants were mostly white British and included more females than males, and it was suggested by the authors that clonal diversity may have been underestimated.

The source material was peripheral blood, sampled after recovery from COVID-19. Recombination linked TRBV9 to TRBJ2-2; 12 junctional bases match TRBD2. The TCR originated in an adult who had recovered from COVID-19. The CDR3 amino acid sequence is: CASSEPLGLAGFAGNTGELFF. The nucleotide sequence reads as follows: TGTGCCAGCAGTGAGCCCTTGGGACTAGCGGGCTTTGCGGGGAACACCGGGGAGCTGTTTTTT.